This T cell receptor beta chain was sequenced for a study of blood T cell repertoires in COVID-19. The overall study: Whether acute or convalescent, the COVID-19 samples came from the United States, Italy and Spain.

This clone was recorded once. The V end was cut by 3 bases, the J end by 4 bases, with 19 bases between. The germline V gene has CDR1 LNHDA and CDR2 SQIVND (reference sequence). The CDR3 covers 16 residues. Generated by immunoSEQ multiplex PCR, the TCRdb table keeps only in-frame clones and is missing some. The table has roughly 220,000 clones, around 87% seen once. V usage is TRBV19 and J usage is TRBJ2-7, with D possibly TRBD1 on 5 matching bases. The sample comprised peripheral blood. This receptor was taken from a man in his 60s with acute or convalescent COVID-19. The CDR3 is CASSISARQGSYEQYF. CDR3 bases: TGTGCCAGTAGTATCTCCGCGCGCCAGGGTTCTTACGAGCAGTACTTC.